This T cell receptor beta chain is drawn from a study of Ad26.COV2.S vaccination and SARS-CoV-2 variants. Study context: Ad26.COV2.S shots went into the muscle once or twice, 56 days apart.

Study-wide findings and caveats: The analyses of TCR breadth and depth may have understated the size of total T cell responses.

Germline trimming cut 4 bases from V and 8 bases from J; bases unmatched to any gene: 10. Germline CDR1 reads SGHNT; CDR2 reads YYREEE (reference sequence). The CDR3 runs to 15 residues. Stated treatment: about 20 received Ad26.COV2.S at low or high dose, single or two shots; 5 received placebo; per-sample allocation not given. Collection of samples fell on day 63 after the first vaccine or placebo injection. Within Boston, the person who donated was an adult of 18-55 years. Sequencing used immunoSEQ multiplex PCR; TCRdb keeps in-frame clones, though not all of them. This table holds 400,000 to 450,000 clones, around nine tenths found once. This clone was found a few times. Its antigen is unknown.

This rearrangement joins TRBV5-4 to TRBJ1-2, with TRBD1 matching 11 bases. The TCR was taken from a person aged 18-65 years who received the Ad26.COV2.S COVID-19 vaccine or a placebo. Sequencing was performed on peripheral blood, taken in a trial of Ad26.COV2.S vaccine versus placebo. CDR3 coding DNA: TGTGCCAGCAGCCTCCCGGACAGGGGGCGAGCAGGCTACACCTTC. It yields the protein CASSLPDRGRAGYTF.